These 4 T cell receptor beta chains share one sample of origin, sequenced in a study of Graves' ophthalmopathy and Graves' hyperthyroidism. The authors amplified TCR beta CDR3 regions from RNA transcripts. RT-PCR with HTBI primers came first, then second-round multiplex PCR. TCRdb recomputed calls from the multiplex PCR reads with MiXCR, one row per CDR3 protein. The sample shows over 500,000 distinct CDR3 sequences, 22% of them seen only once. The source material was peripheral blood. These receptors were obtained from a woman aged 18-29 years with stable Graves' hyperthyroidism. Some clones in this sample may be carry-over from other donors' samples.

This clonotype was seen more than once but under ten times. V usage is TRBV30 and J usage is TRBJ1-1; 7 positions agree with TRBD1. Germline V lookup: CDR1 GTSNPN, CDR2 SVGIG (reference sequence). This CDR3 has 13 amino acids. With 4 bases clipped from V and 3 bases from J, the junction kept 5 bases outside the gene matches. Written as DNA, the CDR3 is TGTGCCTGGATCGGACAGGACCACACTGAAGCTTTCTTT. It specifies CAWIGQDHTEAFF.

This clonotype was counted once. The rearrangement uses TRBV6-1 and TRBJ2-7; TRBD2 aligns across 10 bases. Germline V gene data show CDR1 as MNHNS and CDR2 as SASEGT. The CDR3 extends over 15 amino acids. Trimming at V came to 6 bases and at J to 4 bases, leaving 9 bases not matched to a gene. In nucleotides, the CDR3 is TGTGCCAGCAGGGGGGAGGCTAGCGGGAGTTACGAGCAGTACTTC. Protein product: CASRGEASGSYEQYF.

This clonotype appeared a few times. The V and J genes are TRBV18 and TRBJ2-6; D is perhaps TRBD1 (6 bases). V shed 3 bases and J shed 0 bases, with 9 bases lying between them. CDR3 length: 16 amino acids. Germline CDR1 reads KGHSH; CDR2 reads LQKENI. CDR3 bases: TGTGCCAGCTCACCGGTGGGGGCCTCTGGGGCCAACGTCCTGACTTTC. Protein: CASSPVGASGANVLTF.

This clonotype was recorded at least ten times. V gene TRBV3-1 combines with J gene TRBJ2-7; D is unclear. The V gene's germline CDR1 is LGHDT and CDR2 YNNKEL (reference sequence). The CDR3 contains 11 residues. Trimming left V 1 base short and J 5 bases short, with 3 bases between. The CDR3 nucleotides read TGTGCCAGCAGCCAAGGGAACGAGCAGTACTTC. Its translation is CASSQGNEQYF.